The rows below give T cell receptor beta chains drawn from one sample of a study of CD8+CD57+ T cells in acquired aplastic anemia. TCRdb called the reads again in MiXCR, with one record for every CDR3 protein. The repertoire holds 190,000 or so distinct CDR3 sequences, with about half as singletons. The sample consisted of sorted CD4+, CD8+, or CD8+CD57+ T cells (not recorded which) from PBMCs. Receptors were obtained from a human donor with aplastic anemia. CDR3s include the opening cysteine and the closing phenylalanine or tryptophan.

v_gene: TRBV15
len: 17
j_gene: TRBJ2-3
CDR3aa: CATSRVRLAGSTDTQYF

v_gene: TRBV2
len: 15
j_gene: TRBJ2-2
CDR3aa: CASSGAGLNTGELFF

v_gene: TRBV24-1
len: 15
j_gene: TRBJ2-3
CDR3aa: CATSEQGDIADTQYF

v_gene: TRBV7-9
len: 17
j_gene: TRBJ2-1
CDR3aa: CASSSHPRDREDNEQFF

v_gene: TRBV18
len: 14
j_gene: TRBJ1-1
CDR3aa: CASSPVQGGPEAFF

v_gene: TRBV6-1
len: 16
j_gene: TRBJ1-6
CDR3aa: CASRPTGRKGNSPLHF

v_gene: TRBV2
len: 13
j_gene: TRBJ2-7
CDR3aa: CASRDRGSYEQYF

v_gene: TRBV7-8
len: 16
j_gene: TRBJ2-3
CDR3aa: CASSPSWGQGTDTQYF

v_gene: TRBV4-1
len: 13
j_gene: TRBJ2-7
CDR3aa: CASSLQEGYEQYF

v_gene: TRBV19
len: 15
j_gene: TRBJ2-7
CDR3aa: CASSAGLAASYEQYF

v_gene: TRBV29-1
len: 13
j_gene: TRBJ2-5
CDR3aa: CSETSGRRETQYF

v_gene: TRBV5-5
len: 13
j_gene: NA
CDR3aa: CASSLISGETQYF

v_gene: TRBV5-4
len: 14
j_gene: TRBJ1-1
CDR3aa: CASSLDSKNTEAFF